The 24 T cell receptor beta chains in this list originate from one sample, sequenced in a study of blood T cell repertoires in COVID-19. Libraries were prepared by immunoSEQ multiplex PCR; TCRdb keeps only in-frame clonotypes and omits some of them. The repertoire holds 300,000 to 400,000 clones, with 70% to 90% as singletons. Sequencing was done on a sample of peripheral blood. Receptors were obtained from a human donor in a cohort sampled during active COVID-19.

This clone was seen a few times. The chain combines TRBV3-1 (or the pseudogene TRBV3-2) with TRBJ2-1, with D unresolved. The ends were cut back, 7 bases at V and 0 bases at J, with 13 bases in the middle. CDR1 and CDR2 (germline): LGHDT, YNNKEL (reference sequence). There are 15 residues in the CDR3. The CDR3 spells CASTMTPSSYNEQFF. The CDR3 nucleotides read TGTGCCAGCACTATGACACCGAGCTCCTACAATGAGCAGTTCTTC.

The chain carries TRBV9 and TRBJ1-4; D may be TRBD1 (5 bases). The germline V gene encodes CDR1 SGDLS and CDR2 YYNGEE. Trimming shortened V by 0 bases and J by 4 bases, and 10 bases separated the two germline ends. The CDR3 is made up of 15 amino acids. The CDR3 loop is CASSVGGLGNEKLFF. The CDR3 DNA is TGTGCCAGCAGCGTAGGGGGCCTCGGTAATGAAAAACTGTTTTTT.

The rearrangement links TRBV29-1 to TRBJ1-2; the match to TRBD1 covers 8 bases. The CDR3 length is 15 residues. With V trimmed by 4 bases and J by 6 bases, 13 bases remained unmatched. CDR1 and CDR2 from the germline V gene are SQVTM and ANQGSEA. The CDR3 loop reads CSVGGLGTGIHGYTF. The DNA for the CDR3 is TGCAGCGTTGGAGGACTGGGGACAGGCATCCATGGCTACACCTTC.

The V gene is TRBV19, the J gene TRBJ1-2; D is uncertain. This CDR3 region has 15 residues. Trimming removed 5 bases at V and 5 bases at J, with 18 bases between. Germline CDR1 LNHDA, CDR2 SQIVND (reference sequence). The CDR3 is CASSPEWREEYGYTF. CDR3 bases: TGTGCCAGTAGTCCCGAGTGGAGGGAGGAGTATGGCTACACCTTC.

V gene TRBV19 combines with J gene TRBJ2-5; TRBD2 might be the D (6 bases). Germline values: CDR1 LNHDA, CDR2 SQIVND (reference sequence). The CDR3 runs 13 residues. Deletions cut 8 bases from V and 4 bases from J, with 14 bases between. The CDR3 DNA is TGTGCCAGTTGTGACCTGGGGGGAGAGACCCAGTACTTC. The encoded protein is CASCDLGGETQYF.

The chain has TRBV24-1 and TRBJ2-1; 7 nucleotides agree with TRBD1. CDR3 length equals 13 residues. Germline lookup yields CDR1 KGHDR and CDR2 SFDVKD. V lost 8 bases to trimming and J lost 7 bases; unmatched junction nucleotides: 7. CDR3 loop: CATKETGRNEQFF. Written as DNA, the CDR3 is TGTGCCACCAAGGAGACAGGGAGAAATGAGCAGTTCTTC.

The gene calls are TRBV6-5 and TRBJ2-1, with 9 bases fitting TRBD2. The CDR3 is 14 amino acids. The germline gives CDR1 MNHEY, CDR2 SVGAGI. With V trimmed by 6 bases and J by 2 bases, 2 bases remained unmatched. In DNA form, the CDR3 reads TGTGCCAGCAGGGGACTAGCTACCTACAATGAGCAGTTCTTC. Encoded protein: CASRGLATYNEQFF.

The CDR3 coding sequence is TGTGCCAGTAGCAGGGACAGCAACTACGAGCAGTACTTC. Amino acids: CASSRDSNYEQYF. The V call is TRBV19, the J call TRBJ2-7, with TRBD1 matching 7 bases. V lost 6 bases to trimming and J lost 3 bases; unmatched junction nucleotides: 5. The CDR3 totals 13 residues. Germline CDR1 and CDR2: LNHDA and SQIVND (reference sequence).

The CDR3 region is CASSLTGYDEQFF. CDR3 in DNA: TGTGCCAGCAGTCTAACAGGGTACGATGAGCAGTTCTTC. The chain has TRBV6-4 and TRBJ2-1; D possibly corresponds to TRBD1 (6 bases). Germline V gene lookup returns CDR1 MRHNA and CDR2 SNTAGT. The CDR3 is 13 residues long. Trimming took off 5 bases at V and 8 bases at J, with 13 bases between the two ends.

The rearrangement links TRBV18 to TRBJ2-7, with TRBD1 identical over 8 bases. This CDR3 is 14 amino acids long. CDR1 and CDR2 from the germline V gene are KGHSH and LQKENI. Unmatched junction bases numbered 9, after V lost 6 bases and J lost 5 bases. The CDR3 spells CASSARTGSDEQYF. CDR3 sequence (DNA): TGTGCCAGCTCGGCCCGGACAGGGTCAGACGAGCAGTACTTC.

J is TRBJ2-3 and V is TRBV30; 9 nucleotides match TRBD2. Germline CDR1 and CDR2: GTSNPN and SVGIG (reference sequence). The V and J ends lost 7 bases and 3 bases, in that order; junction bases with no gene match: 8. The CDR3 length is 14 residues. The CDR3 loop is CALGGGGPTDTQYF. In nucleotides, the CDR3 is TGTGCCTTAGGCGGGGGGGGGCCAACAGATACGCAGTATTTT.

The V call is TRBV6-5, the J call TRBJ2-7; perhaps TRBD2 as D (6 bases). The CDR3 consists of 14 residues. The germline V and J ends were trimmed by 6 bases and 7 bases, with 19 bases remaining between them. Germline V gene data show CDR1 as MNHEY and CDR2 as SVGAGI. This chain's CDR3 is CASRTPGGLGEQYF. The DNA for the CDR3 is TGTGCCAGCAGAACTCCTGGGGGACTGGGAGAGCAGTACTTC.

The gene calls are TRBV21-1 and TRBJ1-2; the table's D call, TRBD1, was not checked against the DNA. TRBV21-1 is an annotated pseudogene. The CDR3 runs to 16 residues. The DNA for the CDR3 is TGTGCCAGCAGCACGGGACAGGGGGCTACCAACTATGGCTACACCTTC. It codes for CASSTGQGATNYGYTF.

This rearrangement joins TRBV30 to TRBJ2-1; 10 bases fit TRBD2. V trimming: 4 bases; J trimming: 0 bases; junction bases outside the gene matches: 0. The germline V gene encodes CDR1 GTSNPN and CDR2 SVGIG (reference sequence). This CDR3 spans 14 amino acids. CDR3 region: CAWTSGSSYNEQFF. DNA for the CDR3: TGTGCCTGGACTAGCGGGAGCTCCTACAATGAGCAGTTCTTC.

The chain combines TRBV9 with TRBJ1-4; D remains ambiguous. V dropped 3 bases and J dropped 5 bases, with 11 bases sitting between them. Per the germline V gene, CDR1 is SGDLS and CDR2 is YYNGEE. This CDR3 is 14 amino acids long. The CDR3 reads CASSDRDLNEKLFF. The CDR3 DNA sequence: TGTGCCAGCAGCGACCGGGATTTGAATGAAAAACTGTTTTTT.

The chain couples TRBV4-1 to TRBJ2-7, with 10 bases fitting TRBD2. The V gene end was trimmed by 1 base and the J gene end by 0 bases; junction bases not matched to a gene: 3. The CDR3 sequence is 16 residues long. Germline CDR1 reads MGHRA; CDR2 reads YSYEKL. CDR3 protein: CASSQGTSGSSYEQYF. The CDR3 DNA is TGCGCCAGCAGCCAAGGGACTAGCGGAAGCTCCTACGAGCAGTACTTC.

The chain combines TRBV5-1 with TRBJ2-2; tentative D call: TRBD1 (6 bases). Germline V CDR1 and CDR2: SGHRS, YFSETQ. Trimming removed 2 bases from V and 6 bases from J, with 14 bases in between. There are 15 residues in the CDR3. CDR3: CASSLGGSLPGELFF. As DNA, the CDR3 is TGCGCCAGCAGCTTAGGGGGAAGTTTGCCCGGGGAGCTGTTTTTT.

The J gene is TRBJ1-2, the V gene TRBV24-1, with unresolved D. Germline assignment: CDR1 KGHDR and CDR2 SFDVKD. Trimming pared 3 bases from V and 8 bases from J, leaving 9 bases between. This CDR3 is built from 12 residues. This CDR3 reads CATSDPGWGYTF. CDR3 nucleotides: TGTGCCACCAGTGATCCGGGGTGGGGCTACACCTTC.

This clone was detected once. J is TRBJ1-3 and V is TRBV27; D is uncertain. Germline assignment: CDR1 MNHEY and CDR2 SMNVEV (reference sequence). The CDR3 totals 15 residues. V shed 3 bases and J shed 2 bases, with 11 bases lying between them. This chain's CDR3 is CASSFIGDPGNTIYF. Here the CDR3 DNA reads TGTGCCAGCAGTTTCATAGGAGATCCTGGAAACACCATATATTTT.

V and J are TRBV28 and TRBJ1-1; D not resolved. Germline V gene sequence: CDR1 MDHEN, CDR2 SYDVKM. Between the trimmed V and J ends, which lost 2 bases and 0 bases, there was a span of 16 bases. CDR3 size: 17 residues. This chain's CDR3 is CASSLGPQVIMNTEAFF. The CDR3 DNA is TGTGCCAGCAGTTTAGGCCCCCAGGTGATTATGAACACTGAAGCTTTCTTT.

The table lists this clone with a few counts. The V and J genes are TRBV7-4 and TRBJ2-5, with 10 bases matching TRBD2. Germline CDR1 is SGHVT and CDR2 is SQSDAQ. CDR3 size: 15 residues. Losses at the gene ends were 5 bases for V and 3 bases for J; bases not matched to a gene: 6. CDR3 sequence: CASSTLAGAEETQYF. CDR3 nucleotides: TGTGCCAGCAGCACTCTAGCGGGGGCAGAAGAGACCCAGTACTTC. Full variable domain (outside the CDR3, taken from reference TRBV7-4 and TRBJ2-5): GAGVSQSPRYKVAKRGRDVALRCDSISGHVTLYWYRQTLGQGSEVLTYSQSDAQRDKSGRPSGRFSAERPERSVSTLKIQRTEQGDSAVYLCASSTLAGAEETQYFGPGTRLLVL.

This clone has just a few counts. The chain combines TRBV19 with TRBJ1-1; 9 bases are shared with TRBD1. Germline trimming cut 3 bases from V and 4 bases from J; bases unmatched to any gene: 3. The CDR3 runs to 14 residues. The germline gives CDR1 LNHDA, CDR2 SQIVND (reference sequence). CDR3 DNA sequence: TGTGCCAGTAGTATCGACAGGGGGAGCACTGAAGCTTTCTTT. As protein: CASSIDRGSTEAFF.

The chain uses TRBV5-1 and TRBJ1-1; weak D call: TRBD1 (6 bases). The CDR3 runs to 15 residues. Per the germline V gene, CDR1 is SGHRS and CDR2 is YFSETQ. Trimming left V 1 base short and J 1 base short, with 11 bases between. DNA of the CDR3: TGCGCCAGCAGCTTGACAGGGAAGAGGAACACTGAAGCTTTCTTT. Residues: CASSLTGKRNTEAFF.

CDR3 coding DNA: TGTGCCAGCAGACCAAGCGGGGCAGATACGCAGTATTTT. Its protein is CASRPSGADTQYF. The J gene is TRBJ2-3, the V gene TRBV7-2, with 7 bases fitting TRBD2. This CDR3 comprises 13 residues. The germline gives CDR1 SGHTA, CDR2 FQGNSA. V trimming: 6 bases; J trimming: 4 bases; junction bases outside the gene matches: 4.